The present T cell receptor beta chain was sequenced within a study of graft-versus-host responses after intestinal transplantation. Overall study results and limits: Allograft clonal ratios (graft-versus-host to host-versus-graft) were high in patients who had graft-donor T cell macrochimerism.

The assay was immunoSEQ multiplex PCR, and TCRdb's table has in-frame clones only and misses some. The sample holds around 19,000 clones, around 44% seen once. In this sample, this clone turned up a few times. V lost 7 bases, J lost 10 bases, and 19 bases lay in between. The CDR3 has 14 amino acids. Germline lookup yields CDR1 MNHEY and CDR2 SVGAGI. Responders (approximately 200,000, CFSE-labeled) met approximately 200,000 stimulators that were irradiated and violet-dye-labeled. The genes are TRBV6-5 and TRBJ1-4; TRBD1 is a possible D gene (5 bases). The source was alloreactive CD4+ T cells from a mixed lymphocyte reaction culture, collected before intestinal transplant. Subset specified: CFSE-low proliferating T cells sorted from approximately 6-day pre-transplant mixed lymphocyte reaction (GvH or HvG direction). The source is a human patient who received an intestinal transplant. Here the CDR3 reads CASKPGGVGGKLFF. The CDR3 region has the DNA TGTGCCAGCAAACCGGGAGGGGTTGGCGGAAAACTGTTTTTT.